The 23 T cell receptor beta chains below were found in one sample sequenced in a study of blood T cell repertoires in COVID-19. Clones were read by immunoSEQ multiplex PCR, and TCRdb kept only the in-frame ones, dropping some. The sample consists of fewer than 350,000 clones, 86% of them appearing once. The specimen sequenced was PBMCs or T cells enriched from blood (not recorded which). The receptors come from a woman between 40 and 50 years old with acute COVID-19.

The rearrangement uses TRBV19 and TRBJ1-2; D gene uncertain. With 5 bases removed from V and 0 bases from J, the gap between germline ends came to 7 bases. This CDR3 is 13 amino acids long. The germline gives CDR1 LNHDA, CDR2 SQIVND (reference sequence). The CDR3 loop is CASSLSSNYGYTF. The CDR3 DNA reads as TGTGCCAGTAGTCTTTCTTCTAACTATGGCTACACCTTC.

The V and J genes are TRBV3-1 (or the pseudogene TRBV3-2) and TRBJ1-6, with TRBD1 as a possible D gene (6 bases). Trimming left V 2 bases short and J 7 bases short, with 9 bases between. The germline V gene encodes CDR1 LGHDT and CDR2 YNNKEL (reference sequence). The CDR3 is made up of 14 amino acids. DNA of the CDR3: TGTGCCAGCAGCCAACCAGACAGGAATTCACCCCTCCACTTT. Its protein product is CASSQPDRNSPLHF.

J is TRBJ1-2 and V is TRBV4-3; D might be TRBD1 (6 bases). This CDR3 contains 16 residues. V was pared by 0 bases and J by 8 bases, with 19 bases between. Germline CDR1 is LGHNA and CDR2 is YSLEER. The CDR3 DNA follows: TGCGCCAGCAGCCAAGATTTGGATTACAGGGCCGGGGGCTACACCTTC. This translates into CASSQDLDYRAGGYTF.

The V gene is TRBV29-1, the J gene TRBJ2-3; the D gene is possibly TRBD2 (6 bases). This CDR3 region has 15 residues. Germline V gives CDR1 SQVTM, CDR2 ANQGSEA. The germline V and J ends were trimmed by 4 bases and 0 bases, with 14 bases remaining between them. The CDR3 spells CSVVLGGASTDTQYF. As DNA, the CDR3 is TGCAGCGTTGTACTTGGCGGGGCGAGCACAGATACGCAGTATTTT.

The J gene is TRBJ1-1, the V gene TRBV6-5; 10 bases align to TRBD1. J gave up 5 bases and V 6 bases, and 6 bases lay outside the gene matches. Per germline, CDR1 MNHEY and CDR2 SVGAGI. CDR3 length equals 14 residues. DNA of the CDR3: TGTGCCAGCAGATTCCCGGGACAGGGGACTGAAGCTTTCTTT. This codes for CASRFPGQGTEAFF.

CDR3 DNA sequence: TGTGCCAGCAGCTTAAACACGGGGAACACTGAAGCTTTCTTT. This translates into CASSLNTGNTEAFF. The chain carries TRBV7-2 and TRBJ1-1; D call uncertain. This CDR3 spans 14 amino acids. Between the trimmed V and J ends, which lost 2 bases and 1 base, there was a span of 8 bases. The germline gives CDR1 SGHTA, CDR2 FQGNSA.

V and J are TRBV3-1 (or the pseudogene TRBV3-2) and TRBJ2-3, with 9 bases identical to TRBD1. The CDR3 has 16 residues. Germline CDR1 and CDR2: LGHDT and YNNKEL (reference sequence). V lost 4 bases, J lost 3 bases, and 8 bases stayed unmatched. This CDR3 reads CASSLSYDRGTDTQYF. The CDR3 DNA follows: TGTGCCAGCAGCCTAAGTTATGACAGGGGGACAGATACGCAGTATTTT.

This rearrangement joins TRBV5-4 to TRBJ2-5, with a possible D match to TRBD1 (6 bases). Trimming removed 3 bases from V and 1 base from J, with 16 bases in between. Germline V gives CDR1 SGHNT, CDR2 YYREEE (reference sequence). CDR3 length: 16 amino acids. CDR3 protein: CASSSLDSLPQETQYF. DNA for the CDR3: TGTGCCAGCAGCTCGCTGGACAGCCTACCCCAAGAGACCCAGTACTTC.

The table lists this clone with a count of one. V gene TRBV7-9 combines with J gene TRBJ2-4; D is perhaps TRBD2 (6 bases). V was trimmed by 1 base and J by 6 bases, leaving 13 bases between them. The V gene's germline CDR1 is SEHNR and CDR2 FQNEAQ (reference sequence). The CDR3 is 15 amino acids. CDR3 loop: CASSLGDLGGNIQYF. For the CDR3, the DNA is TGTGCCAGCAGCTTAGGGGACTTGGGGGGAAACATTCAGTACTTC.

The V gene is TRBV27, the J gene TRBJ2-7, with 10 bases identical to TRBD1. The trim removed 0 bases at V and 5 bases at J, leaving 7 bases unmatched. The length of the CDR3 is 16 residues. Germline-derived CDR1 and CDR2 are MNHEY and SMNVEV (reference sequence). CDR3 sequence: CASSLSFGTGVHEQYF. Here the CDR3 DNA reads TGTGCCAGCAGTTTATCGTTCGGGACAGGGGTCCACGAGCAGTACTTC.

In this sample, this clone turned up once. V usage is TRBV3-1 (or the pseudogene TRBV3-2) and J usage is TRBJ1-2; 8 bases are a match to TRBD1. From germline, CDR1 is LGHDT and CDR2 YNNKEL (reference sequence). The CDR3 consists of 16 residues. V lost 0 bases and J lost 6; bases outside the gene matches: 9. The CDR3, as DNA: TGTGCCAGCAGCCAAGATGCAGGGGGCGAAATGGATGGCTACACCTTC. Translation gives CASSQDAGGEMDGYTF.

The gene calls are TRBV7-2 and TRBJ2-2; 8 bases line up with TRBD1. The ends lost 4 bases at V and 7 bases at J; junction bases unmatched: 5. The germline gives CDR1 SGHTA, CDR2 FQGNSA. CDR3 size: 14 residues. The CDR3 bases are TGTGCCAGCAGCTCGGACAGGGCGGGCGGGGAGCTGTTTTTT. Translating it yields CASSSDRAGGELFF.

The V gene is TRBV7-2, the J gene TRBJ2-1; maybe TRBD1 (6 bases). This CDR3 has 14 residues. CDR1 SGHTA and CDR2 FQGNSA come from the germline V gene. V lost 5 bases, J lost 5 bases, and 13 bases lay in between. The CDR3: CASSLTGSDNEQFF. CDR3 DNA sequence: TGTGCCAGCAGCCTTACAGGGTCCGACAATGAGCAGTTCTTC. The full variable domain, with the rest looked up from reference TRBV7-2 and TRBJ2-1, is GAGVSQSPSNKVTEKGKDVELRCDPISGHTALYWYRQSLGQGLEFLIYFQGNSAPDKSGLPSDRFSAERTGGSVSTLTIQRTQQEDSAVYLCASSLTGSDNEQFFGPGTRLTVL.

The count of this clone is one. This chain connects TRBV28 to TRBJ1-1; 7 bases agree with TRBD1. From germline, CDR1 is MDHEN and CDR2 SYDVKM. The length of the CDR3 is 16 residues. V lost 7 bases to trimming and J lost 4 bases; unmatched junction nucleotides: 15. DNA of the CDR3: TGTGCCAGCACCAGTCTACTAAGGGGGCTATCCACTGAAGCTTTCTTT. Protein product: CASTSLLRGLSTEAFF.

The V gene is TRBV6-2 or TRBV6-3, the J gene TRBJ1-2; D remains unclear. Germline loops: CDR1 MNHEY, CDR2 SVGEGT. Trimming removed 5 bases from V and 8 bases from J, with 12 bases in between. The CDR3 is 12 residues long. CDR3 DNA sequence: TGTGCCAGCAGTCAAGACCGCGGCGGCTACACCTTC. It codes for CASSQDRGGYTF.

The rearrangement links TRBV10-2 to TRBJ1-4, with D possibly being TRBD1 (6 bases). Trimming took off 8 bases at V and 8 bases at J, with 21 bases between the two ends. CDR1 WSHSY and CDR2 SAAADI come from the germline V gene. The CDR3 is 15 amino acids. CDR3 DNA sequence: TGCGCCAGCCATCGCGGGGGGGGCGCAGAAGAAAAACTGTTTTTT. Its protein is CASHRGGGAEEKLFF.

The chain couples TRBV18 to TRBJ2-1; TRBD2 matches 13 bases. This CDR3 has 13 amino acids. The germline V gene has CDR1 KGHSH and CDR2 LQKENI. The V and J ends lost 8 bases and 7 bases, in that order; junction bases with no gene match: 2. CDR3 amino acids: CASGTSGMNEQFF. DNA of the CDR3: TGTGCCAGCGGGACTAGCGGGATGAATGAGCAGTTCTTC.

The rearrangement links TRBV19 to TRBJ2-2; possible D gene TRBD1, 7 bases. V was cut by 0 bases and J by 3 bases, with 17 bases left in between. The CDR3 is made up of 18 amino acids. Germline CDR1 and CDR2: LNHDA and SQIVND (reference sequence). This CDR3 reads CASSIDPSRGVHTGELFF. In DNA form, the CDR3 reads TGTGCCAGTAGTATAGATCCTTCCAGGGGGGTTCACACCGGGGAGCTGTTTTTT.

The chain couples TRBV2 to TRBJ2-7; D gene ambiguous. V dropped 4 bases and J dropped 1 base, with 5 bases sitting between them. This CDR3 is 12 amino acids long. Germline CDR1 and CDR2: SNHLY and FYNNEI. The CDR3 loop reads CASSGESYEQYF. The CDR3 DNA reads as TGTGCCAGCAGTGGAGAGTCCTACGAGCAGTACTTC.

Turning to this clone: Other DNA sequences within the sample encode an identical CDR3. The J gene is TRBJ1-6, the V gene TRBV19, with 8 nucleotides matching TRBD1. This CDR3 spans 15 amino acids. The V gene's germline CDR1 is LNHDA and CDR2 SQIVND (reference sequence). V lost 6 bases and J lost 10; bases outside the gene matches: 11. The CDR3 DNA sequence: TGTGCCAGTAGCTCCCAGACAGGGGATGGATCACCCCTCCACTTT. It codes for CASSSQTGDGSPLHF.

The chain is built from TRBV3-1 (or the pseudogene TRBV3-2) and TRBJ2-7; TRBD2 is a possible D gene (6 bases). CDR1 and CDR2 (germline): LGHDT, YNNKEL (reference sequence). CDR3 length: 16 residues. The ends were cut back, 1 base at V and 0 bases at J, with 13 bases in the middle. CDR3 region: CASSQAVGGSSYEQYF. In DNA, the CDR3 is TGTGCCAGCAGCCAAGCGGTTGGAGGGAGCTCCTACGAGCAGTACTTC.

The DNA of the CDR3 is TGTGCCAGCAGCGCCACCGGGGGTCCCCCAGATACGCAGTATTTT. Translating gives CASSATGGPPDTQYF. The chain joins TRBV3-1 (or the pseudogene TRBV3-2) to TRBJ2-3; TRBD2 is a possible D gene (6 bases). Trimming removed 5 bases at V and 4 bases at J, with 16 bases between. This CDR3 is built from 15 residues. Germline values: CDR1 LGHDT, CDR2 YNNKEL (reference sequence).

The V gene is TRBV5-5, the J gene TRBJ1-1; maybe TRBD1 (5 bases). V gave up 3 bases and J gave up 4 bases, with 13 bases separating them. The germline V gene encodes CDR1 SGHKS and CDR2 YYEKEE (reference sequence). The CDR3 extends over 14 amino acids. CDR3 loop: CASSSGRGGTEAFF. The CDR3 DNA sequence: TGTGCCAGCAGCTCCGGTAGGGGCGGCACTGAAGCTTTCTTT.